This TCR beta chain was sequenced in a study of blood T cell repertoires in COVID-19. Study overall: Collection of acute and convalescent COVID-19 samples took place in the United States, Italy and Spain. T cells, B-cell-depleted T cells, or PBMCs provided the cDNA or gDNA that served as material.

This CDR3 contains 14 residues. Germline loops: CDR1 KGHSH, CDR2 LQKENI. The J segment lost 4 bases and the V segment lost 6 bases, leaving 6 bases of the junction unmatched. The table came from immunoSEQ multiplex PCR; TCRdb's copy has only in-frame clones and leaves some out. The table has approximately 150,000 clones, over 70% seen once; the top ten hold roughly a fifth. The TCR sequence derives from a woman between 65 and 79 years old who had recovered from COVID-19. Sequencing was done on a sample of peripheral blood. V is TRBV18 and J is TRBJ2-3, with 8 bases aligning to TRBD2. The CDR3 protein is CASSPQRGPDTQYF. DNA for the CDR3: TGTGCCAGCTCCCCCCAGCGGGGGCCAGATACGCAGTATTTT.